Shown below are 18 T cell receptor beta chains from a single sample sequenced in a study of CD8 T cells in ankylosing spondylitis. A single record per CDR3 protein comes from TCRdb applying MiXCR to the 5' RACE reads. The sample records fewer than 250,000 distinct CDR3 sequences, roughly 32% being singletons. The sequencing sample was made of blood, either unsorted or a sorted T cell fraction (not recorded which). These receptors were collected from a male donor with ankylosing spondylitis or in good health (not recorded which).

This chain connects TRBV20-1 to TRBJ2-3; tentatively, D is TRBD2 (6 bases). There are 18 residues in the CDR3. From germline, CDR1 is DFQATT and CDR2 SNEGSKA (reference sequence). V was clipped by 1 base and J by 1 base, with 21 bases between them. Written as DNA, the CDR3 is TGCAGTGCTAGAGTTCAGGGAGGCTATGGAGTGGGCACAGATACGCAGTATTTT. It is translated as CSARVQGGYGVGTDTQYF.

The chain combines TRBV10-3 with TRBJ1-5, with no clear D. Germline CDR1 is ENHRY and CDR2 is SYGVKD. The CDR3 has 15 amino acids. V lost 3 bases and J lost 0, with 9 bases in between. The DNA for the CDR3 is TGTGCCATCAGTGACCCAAGGAATAGCAATCAGCCCCAGCATTTT. Translated, it gives CAISDPRNSNQPQHF.

This clonotype was seen more than once but under ten times. V is TRBV6-5 and J is TRBJ1-1; no clear D gene. V was cut by 5 bases and J by 0 bases, with 10 bases left in between. The CDR3 extends over 14 amino acids. The germline V gene has CDR1 MNHEY and CDR2 SVGAGI. For the CDR3, the DNA is TGTGCCAGCAGTAACGTCGGGCTGAACACTGAAGCTTTCTTT. Translation: CASSNVGLNTEAFF.

This clonotype turned up a few times. The chain uses TRBV9 and TRBJ2-1, with a tentative D call TRBD2 (6 bases). In germline, CDR1 is SGDLS, CDR2 YYNGEE. The CDR3 is 15 residues long. V dropped 0 bases and J dropped 6 bases, with 13 bases sitting between them. The CDR3 DNA reads as TGTGCCAGCAGCGTAGCTAAGGACTACCCCAATGAGCAGTTCTTC. This encodes CASSVAKDYPNEQFF.

Details on this clonotype: Relative to the germline gene, one junction end is altered; a read error may explain this. This chain uses TRBV20-1 with TRBJ2-7; TRBD1 is a possible D gene (6 bases). Germline V gives CDR1 DFQATT, CDR2 SNEGSKA (reference sequence). CDR3 length: 14 amino acids. In DNA, the CDR3 is TGCAGTGCTAGAGAACACAGGGCGACCTACGAGCAGTACTTT. Its protein product is CSAREHRATYEQYF.

This sequence joins TRBV10-3 and TRBJ2-7, with a tentative D call TRBD1 (6 bases). CDR1 and CDR2 from the germline V gene are ENHRY and SYGVKD. The CDR3 contains 13 residues. V was clipped by 9 bases and J by 1 base, with 13 bases between them. The CDR3 sequence: CAIRDIGSYEQYF. The DNA of the CDR3 is TGTGCCATTCGGGACATTGGGTCCTACGAGCAGTACTTC.

The chain carries TRBV29-1 and TRBJ1-4, with D perhaps matching TRBD1 (6 bases). The CDR3 covers 14 residues. V was pared by 0 bases and J by 8 bases, with 13 bases between. Per germline, CDR1 SQVTM and CDR2 ANQGSEA. CDR3 in DNA: TGCAGCGTTGAAGAGGCCAGCGACAGGGAAAAACTGTTTTTT. As protein: CSVEEASDREKLFF.

This chain joins TRBV20-1 and TRBJ2-1, with D possibly matching TRBD1 (6 bases). The V end lost 5 bases, the J end lost 5 bases, and 16 bases lay between the germline ends. The CDR3 is made up of 14 amino acids. Looked up from germline, CDR1 is DFQATT and CDR2 is SNEGSKA (reference sequence). CDR3 DNA: TGCAGTGCTGGCCACAGGACAGTCAACAATGAGCAGTTCTTC. Translation gives CSAGHRTVNNEQFF.

This clonotype came up a few times. The chain employs TRBV12-3 or TRBV12-4 and TRBJ1-5, with TRBD1 as a possible D gene (6 bases). Trimming took off 1 base at V and 7 bases at J, with 11 bases between the two ends. The CDR3 consists of 14 residues. The CDR3 DNA reads TGTGCCAGCAGTTTAGGACAGGTTACCCAGCCCCAGCATTTT. It yields the protein CASSLGQVTQPQHF.

This chain connects TRBV18 to TRBJ2-1, with D perhaps matching TRBD1 (8 bases). The CDR3 extends over 15 amino acids. CDR1 is KGHSH and CDR2 is LQKENI in the germline V gene. Trimming took off 3 bases at V and 2 bases at J, with 11 bases between the two ends. The CDR3 DNA reads as TGTGCCAGCTCACCCACAGGGGGGGCCTACAATGAGCAGTTCTTC. Translating it yields CASSPTGGAYNEQFF.

V and J are TRBV3-1 and TRBJ2-3, with 10 bases fitting TRBD2. The ends lost 0 bases at V and 4 bases at J; junction bases unmatched: 10. This CDR3 is built from 18 residues. From germline, CDR1 is LGHDT and CDR2 YNNKEL (reference sequence). The CDR3 here is CASSQELSGGPRADTQYF. The CDR3 nucleotides are TGTGCCAGCAGCCAAGAGCTTAGCGGGGGGCCCAGGGCAGATACGCAGTATTTT.

This clonotype was found a few times. The V call is TRBV12-3 or TRBV12-4, the J call TRBJ2-3; D might be TRBD2 (6 bases). The CDR3 has 14 amino acids. Trimming removed 6 bases at V and 0 bases at J, with 10 bases between. CDR3 nucleotide sequence: TGTGCCAGCAGAGGGACTCCTAGCACAGATACGCAGTATTTT. The encoded protein is CASRGTPSTDTQYF.

This clonotype was found a few times. The chain carries TRBV29-1 and TRBJ1-1, with TRBD1 matching over 8 bases. V lost 2 bases and J lost 5; bases outside the gene matches: 4. Germline V CDR1 and CDR2: SQVTM, ANQGSEA. The CDR3 has 13 amino acids. CDR3 sequence reads: CSVETGGVTEAFF. CDR3 coding DNA: TGCAGCGTTGAAACAGGGGGGGTAACTGAAGCTTTCTTT.

The chain is built from TRBV9 and TRBJ2-7; D possibly corresponds to TRBD2 (7 bases). Trimming removed 0 bases at V and 4 bases at J, with 20 bases between. Germline CDR1 reads SGDLS; CDR2 reads YYNGEE. CDR3 length: 17 amino acids. CDR3: CASSVEGGGTLAYEQYF. DNA of the CDR3: TGTGCCAGCAGCGTAGAGGGGGGGGGTACTTTAGCGTACGAGCAGTACTTC.

This chain joins TRBV12-3 or TRBV12-4 and TRBJ2-7; D possibly corresponds to TRBD1 (5 bases). The V gene lost 3 bases and the J gene lost 4 bases, with 13 bases spanning the gap. This CDR3 comprises 14 residues. The CDR3 DNA is TGTGCCAGCAGTTTGTCCAGGGTATGGTACGAGCAGTACTTC. Translating gives CASSLSRVWYEQYF.

This clonotype appeared a few times. V is TRBV12-3 or TRBV12-4 and J is TRBJ2-3; weak D call: TRBD1 (6 bases). This CDR3 has 13 amino acids. With 7 bases removed from V and 9 bases from J, the gap between germline ends came to 17 bases. The CDR3 DNA is TGTGCCAGCATCTCGGGGACCACAGGGACGCAGTATTTT. Protein sequence: CASISGTTGTQYF.

Points on this clonotype: An end of the junction differs from the germline gene, which may be a read error. J is TRBJ2-6 and V is TRBV6-1; weak D call: TRBD2 (6 bases). Germline V gene sequence: CDR1 MNHNS, CDR2 SASEGT. CDR3 length: 13 residues. The CDR3 sequence: CASGGTWADVLTF. The CDR3 coding sequence is TGTGCCAGCGGGGGGACGTGGGCCGACGTCCTGACTTTC.

V is TRBV20-1 and J is TRBJ1-2; 7 nucleotides align to TRBD1. The V and J ends lost 3 bases and 8 bases, in that order; junction bases with no gene match: 6. This CDR3 has 12 residues. CDR1 and CDR2 from the germline V gene are DFQATT and SNEGSKA (reference sequence). The CDR3 bases are TGCAGTGCTAGGACCAGGGGGGACGGCTACACCTTC. The encoded protein is CSARTRGDGYTF.